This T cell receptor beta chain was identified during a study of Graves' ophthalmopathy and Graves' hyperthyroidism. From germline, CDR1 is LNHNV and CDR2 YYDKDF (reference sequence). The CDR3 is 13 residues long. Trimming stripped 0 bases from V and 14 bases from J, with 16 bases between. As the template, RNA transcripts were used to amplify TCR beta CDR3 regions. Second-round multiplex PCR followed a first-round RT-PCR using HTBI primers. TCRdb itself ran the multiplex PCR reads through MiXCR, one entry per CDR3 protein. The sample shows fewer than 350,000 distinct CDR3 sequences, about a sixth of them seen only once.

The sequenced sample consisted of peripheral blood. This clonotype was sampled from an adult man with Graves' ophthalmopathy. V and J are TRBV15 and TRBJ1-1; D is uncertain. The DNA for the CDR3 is TGTGCCACCAGCAGAGATCTCCAAGACAAGGGATTCTTT. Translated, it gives CATSRDLQDKGFF.